A single sample is the source of the 6 T cell receptor beta chains below, sequenced in a study of tumor-infiltrating lymphocytes in oesophageal squamous cell carcinoma. TCRdb re-called the PCR reads through MiXCR, storing one row per CDR3 protein. The repertoire includes under 15,000 distinct CDR3 sequences, roughly 51% of them detected once, and 9.5% to 13% sits in the top ten. The sequenced material came from blood. Receptor source: a female donor with esophageal squamous cell carcinoma.

The chain uses TRBV7-3 and TRBJ2-7; 8 bases fit TRBD1. CDR3 length equals 13 residues. J lost 7 bases, V lost 3 bases, and 5 bases had no gene match. Germline-derived CDR1 and CDR2 are SGHTA and FQGTGA. CDR3 loop: CASSLQGANEQYF. The CDR3 DNA reads as TGTGCCAGCAGCTTGCAGGGGGCGAATGAGCAGTACTTC.

In this sample, this clonotype turned up many times. Just one base apart from a much larger clone, this may be a read error. The chain joins TRBV7-8 to TRBJ2-5; 12 bases line up with TRBD2. The junction had 18 bases not matched to a gene; V was cut back by 5 bases and J by 11 bases. The CDR3 is 17 residues long. The germline V gene encodes CDR1 SGHVS and CDR2 FQNEAQ. CDR3 bases: TGTGCCAGCAGCGCCGGGACTAGCGGGCTAGCTTTCAATGAGCAGTACTTC. Translation gives CASSAGTSGLAFNEQYF.

Many counts were recorded for this clonotype. The chain uses TRBV5-1 and TRBJ2-2, with TRBD1 as a possible D gene (5 bases). The CDR3 has 15 residues. CDR1 and CDR2 (germline): SGHRS, YFSETQ. With 1 base removed from V and 3 bases from J, the gap between germline ends came to 10 bases. The CDR3 bases are TGCGCCAGCAGCTTGAGGCAGGGTGACACCGGGGAGCTGTTTTTT. Its translation is CASSLRQGDTGELFF.

Worth noting for this clonotype: At one end, the junction sequence differs from germline, possibly due to a read error. The chain combines TRBV6-5 with TRBJ2-7; 7 bases line up with TRBD2. This CDR3 has 18 amino acids. Germline assignment: CDR1 MNHEY and CDR2 SVGAGI. The CDR3 sequence: CASSYSPLGGLVNSPLHF. In DNA form, the CDR3 reads TGTGCCAGCAGTTACTCCCCCCTCGGGGGGTTGGTTAATTCACCCCTCCACTTC.

The chain couples TRBV5-1 to TRBJ1-3, with D possibly matching TRBD1 (6 bases). The germline gives CDR1 SGHRS, CDR2 YFSETQ. The CDR3 is 16 residues long. V lost 4 bases to trimming and J lost 0 bases, with 14 bases between them. CDR3 in DNA: TGCGCCAGCAGCGACCCGGGACAAGGCTCTGGAAACACCATATATTTT. Amino acid sequence: CASSDPGQGSGNTIYF. Complete variable domain (other parts from reference TRBV5-1 and TRBJ1-3): KAGVTQTPRYLIKTRGQQVTLSCSPISGHRSVSWYQQTPGQGLQFLFEYFSETQRNKGNFPGRFSGRQFSNSRSEMNVSTLELGDSALYLCASSDPGQGSGNTIYFGEGSWLTVV.

The chain carries TRBV7-9 and TRBJ2-1, with 12 nucleotides matching TRBD2. The CDR3 length is 18 residues. CDR1 is SEHNR and CDR2 is FQNEAQ in the germline V gene (reference sequence). After removal of 6 bases from V and 6 bases from J, the junction contained 15 bases not matched to a gene. The CDR3 DNA reads as TGTGCCAGCAGTCCCACCCCGTTACTAGCGGGAGGACGCAATGAGCAGTTCTTC. Translated, it gives CASSPTPLLAGGRNEQFF.